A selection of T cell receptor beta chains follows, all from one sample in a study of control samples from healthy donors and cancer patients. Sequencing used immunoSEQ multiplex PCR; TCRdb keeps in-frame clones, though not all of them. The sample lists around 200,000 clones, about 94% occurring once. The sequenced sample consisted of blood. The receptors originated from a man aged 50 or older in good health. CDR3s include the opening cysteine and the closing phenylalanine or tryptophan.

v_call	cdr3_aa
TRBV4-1	CASSHFQDTEAFF
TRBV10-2	CASSERQRGYTF
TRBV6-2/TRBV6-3	CASSYLGVGSYEQYF
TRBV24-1	CATSGPGNTGELFF
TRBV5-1	CASRYTGQANYGYTF
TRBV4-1	CASSQVGQGPKGQYF
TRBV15	CATSRIKNQPQHF
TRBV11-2	CASSARGGNNEKLFF
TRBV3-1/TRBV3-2	CASTQGGYSGNTIYF
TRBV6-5	CASSYSSNSYEQYF
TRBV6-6	CASLAGGPYEQYF
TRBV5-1	CASRPRTGGLWDTEAFF
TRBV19	CASSSQGAPGNEKLFF
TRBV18	CASSQQNTEAFF
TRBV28	CASSSYGGDRGIRGYTF
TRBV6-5	CASLEEGTHQPQHF
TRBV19	CASSRAQEKLFF
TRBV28	CASTSGYNEQFF
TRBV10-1	CASSESGTGRTDTQYF
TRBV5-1	CASSPLSEGRYEAFF
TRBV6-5	CASRGGSTGELFF
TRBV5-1	CASSLGDKQETQYF
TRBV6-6	CASSYGTGRKLFF
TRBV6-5	CASREDTAINQPQHF
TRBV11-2	CASSLPLGSQETQYF
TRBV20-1	CSASGLKTNYGYTF
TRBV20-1	CSASRGANEKLFF
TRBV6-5	CASSRSGSGNTIYF
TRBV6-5	CASSWVMNTEAFF
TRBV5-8	CASNGGANEKLFF
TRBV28	CASSSPFSTNQPQHF
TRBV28	CASSLKVGNTIYF
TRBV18	CASSSAQGAQGLDSPLHF
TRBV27	CASSPTGQGANGELFF
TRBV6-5	CASSGSVGREKLFF
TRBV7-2	CASSPRSGGPSYEQYF
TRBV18	CASSPITGQGADTQYF